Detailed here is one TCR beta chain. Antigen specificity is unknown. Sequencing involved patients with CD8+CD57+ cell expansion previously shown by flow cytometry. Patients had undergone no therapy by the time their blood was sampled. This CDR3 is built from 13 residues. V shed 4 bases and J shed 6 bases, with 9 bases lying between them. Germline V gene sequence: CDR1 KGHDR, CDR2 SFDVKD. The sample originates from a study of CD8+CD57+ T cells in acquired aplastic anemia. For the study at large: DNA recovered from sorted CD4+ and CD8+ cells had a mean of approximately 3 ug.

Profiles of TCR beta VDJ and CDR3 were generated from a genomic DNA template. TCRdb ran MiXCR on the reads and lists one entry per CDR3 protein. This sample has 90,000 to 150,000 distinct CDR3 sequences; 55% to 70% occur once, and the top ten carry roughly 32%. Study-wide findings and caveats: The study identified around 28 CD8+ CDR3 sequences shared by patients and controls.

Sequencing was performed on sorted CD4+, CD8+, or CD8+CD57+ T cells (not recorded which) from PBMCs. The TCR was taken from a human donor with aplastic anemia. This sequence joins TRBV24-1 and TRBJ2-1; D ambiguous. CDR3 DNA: TGTGCCACCAGTGACAACACGGGCAATGAGCAGTTCTTC. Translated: CATSDNTGNEQFF.